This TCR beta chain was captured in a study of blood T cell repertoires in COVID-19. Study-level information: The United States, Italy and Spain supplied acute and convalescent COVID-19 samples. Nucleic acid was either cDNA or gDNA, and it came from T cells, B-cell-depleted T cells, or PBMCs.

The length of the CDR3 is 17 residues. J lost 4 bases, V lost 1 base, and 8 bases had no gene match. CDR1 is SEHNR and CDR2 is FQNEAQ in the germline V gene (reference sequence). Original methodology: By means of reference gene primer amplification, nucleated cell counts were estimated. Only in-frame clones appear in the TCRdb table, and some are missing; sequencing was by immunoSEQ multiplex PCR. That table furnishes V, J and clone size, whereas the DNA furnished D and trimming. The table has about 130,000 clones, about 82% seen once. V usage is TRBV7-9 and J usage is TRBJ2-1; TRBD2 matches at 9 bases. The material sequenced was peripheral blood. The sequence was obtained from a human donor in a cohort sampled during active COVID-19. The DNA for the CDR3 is TGTGCCAGCAGCTTAGGTCCTCGACTAGCGGATTACAATGAGCAGTTCTTC. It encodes CASSLGPRLADYNEQFF.